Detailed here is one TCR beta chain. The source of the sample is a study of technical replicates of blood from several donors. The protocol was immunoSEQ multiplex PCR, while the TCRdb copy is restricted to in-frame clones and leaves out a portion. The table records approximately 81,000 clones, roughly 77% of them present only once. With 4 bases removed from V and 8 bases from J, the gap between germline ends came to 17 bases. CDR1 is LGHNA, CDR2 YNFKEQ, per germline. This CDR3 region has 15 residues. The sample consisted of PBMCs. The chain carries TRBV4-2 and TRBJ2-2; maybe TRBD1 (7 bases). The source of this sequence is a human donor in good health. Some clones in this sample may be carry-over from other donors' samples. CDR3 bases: TGTGCCAGCAGCCTCGGGACTTCCAGGGGGGGGGAGCTGTTTTTT. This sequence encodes CASSLGTSRGGELFF.